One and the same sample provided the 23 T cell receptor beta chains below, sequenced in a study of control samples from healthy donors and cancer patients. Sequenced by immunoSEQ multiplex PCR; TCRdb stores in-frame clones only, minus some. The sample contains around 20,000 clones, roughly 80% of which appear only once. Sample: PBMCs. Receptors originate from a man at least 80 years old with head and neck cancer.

The CDR3 spells CASSSPGASTDTQYF. The CDR3 DNA reads TGTGCCAGCAGCTCCCCGGGGGCTAGCACAGATACGCAGTATTTT. This chain uses TRBV11-1 with TRBJ2-3, with D perhaps TRBD1 or TRBD2 (6 bases each). CDR1 and CDR2 from the germline V gene are SGHAT and FQDESV (reference sequence). Trimming removed 4 bases from V and 0 bases from J, with 11 bases in between. This CDR3 spans 15 amino acids.

The CDR3 sequence: CASTIAGGETQYF. The CDR3 DNA is TGTGCCAGCACCATTGCGGGGGGAGAGACCCAGTACTTC. V gene TRBV5-4 combines with J gene TRBJ2-5, with 8 bases identical to TRBD2. Germline V gene lookup returns CDR1 SGHNT and CDR2 YYREEE (reference sequence). Trimming removed 6 bases from V and 4 bases from J; junction bases left unmatched: 5. The CDR3 totals 13 residues.

This CDR3 is CASSHRADTQYF. In nucleotides, the CDR3 is TGTGCCAGCAGCCACAGGGCAGATACGCAGTATTTT. The chain is built from TRBV6-5 and TRBJ2-3, with D maybe TRBD1 (6 bases). This CDR3 region has 12 residues. The germline V gene has CDR1 MNHEY and CDR2 SVGAGI. V lost 6 bases and J lost 4, with 8 bases in between.

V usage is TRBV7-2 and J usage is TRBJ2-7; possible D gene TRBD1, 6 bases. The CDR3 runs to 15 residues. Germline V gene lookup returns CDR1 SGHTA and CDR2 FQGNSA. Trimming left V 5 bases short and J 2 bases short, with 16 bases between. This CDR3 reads CASSPTTGGPYEQYF. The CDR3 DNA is TGTGCCAGCAGCCCGACGACAGGCGGCCCCTACGAGCAGTACTTC.

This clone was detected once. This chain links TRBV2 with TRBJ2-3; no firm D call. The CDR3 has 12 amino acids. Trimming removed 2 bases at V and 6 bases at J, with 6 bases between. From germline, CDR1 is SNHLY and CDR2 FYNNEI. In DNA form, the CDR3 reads TGTGCCAGCAGTGAATATAAGGATACGCAGTATTTT. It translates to CASSEYKDTQYF.

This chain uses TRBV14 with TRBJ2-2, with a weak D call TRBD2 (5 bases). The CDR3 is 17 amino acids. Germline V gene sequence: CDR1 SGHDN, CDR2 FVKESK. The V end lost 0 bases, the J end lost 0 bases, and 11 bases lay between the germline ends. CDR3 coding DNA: TGTGCCAGCAGCCAAGATGACTATTGGGCGAACACCGGGGAGCTGTTTTTT. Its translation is CASSQDDYWANTGELFF.

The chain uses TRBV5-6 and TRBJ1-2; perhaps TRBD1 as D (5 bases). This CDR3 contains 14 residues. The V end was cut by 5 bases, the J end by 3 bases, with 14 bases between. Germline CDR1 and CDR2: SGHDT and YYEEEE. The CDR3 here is CASSYTGAYYGYTF. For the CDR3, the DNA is TGTGCCAGCAGTTATACCGGGGCCTACTATGGCTACACCTTC.

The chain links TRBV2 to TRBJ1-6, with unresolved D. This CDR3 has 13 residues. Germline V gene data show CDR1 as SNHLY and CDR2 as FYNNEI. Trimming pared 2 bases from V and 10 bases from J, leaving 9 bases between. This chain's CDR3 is CASSERGLSPLHF. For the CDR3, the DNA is TGTGCCAGCAGTGAACGAGGGTTATCACCCCTCCACTTT.

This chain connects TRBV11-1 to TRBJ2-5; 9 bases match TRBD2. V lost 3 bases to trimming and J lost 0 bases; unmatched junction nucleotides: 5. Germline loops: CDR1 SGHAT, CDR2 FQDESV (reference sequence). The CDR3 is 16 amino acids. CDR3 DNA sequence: TGTGCCAGCAGCTTTTCGACTAGCGGATACCAAGAGACCCAGTACTTC. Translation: CASSFSTSGYQETQYF.

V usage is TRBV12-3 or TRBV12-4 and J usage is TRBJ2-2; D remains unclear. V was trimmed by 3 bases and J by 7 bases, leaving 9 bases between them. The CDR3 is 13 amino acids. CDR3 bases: TGTGCCAGCAGTTTTGTTCTTGGCGGGGAGCTGTTTTTT. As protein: CASSFVLGGELFF.

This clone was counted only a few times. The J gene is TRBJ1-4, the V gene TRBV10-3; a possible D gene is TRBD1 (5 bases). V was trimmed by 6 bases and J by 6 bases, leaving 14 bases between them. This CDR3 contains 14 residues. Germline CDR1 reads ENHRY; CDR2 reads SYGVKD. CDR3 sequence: CAIRNQGGDEKLFF. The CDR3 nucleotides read TGTGCCATCAGGAACCAGGGTGGGGATGAAAAACTGTTTTTT.

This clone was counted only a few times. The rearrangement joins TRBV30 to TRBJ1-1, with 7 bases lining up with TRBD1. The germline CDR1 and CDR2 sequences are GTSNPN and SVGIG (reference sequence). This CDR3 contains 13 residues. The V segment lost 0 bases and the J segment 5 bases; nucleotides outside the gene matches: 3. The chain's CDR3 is CAWSVQGWTEAFF. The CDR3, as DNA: TGTGCCTGGAGTGTACAGGGGTGGACTGAAGCTTTCTTT.

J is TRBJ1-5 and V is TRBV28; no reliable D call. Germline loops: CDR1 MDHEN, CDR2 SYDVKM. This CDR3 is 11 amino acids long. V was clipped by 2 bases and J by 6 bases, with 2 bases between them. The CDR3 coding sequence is TGTGCCAGCAGTTTAGGTCAGCCCCAGCATTTT. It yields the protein CASSLGQPQHF.

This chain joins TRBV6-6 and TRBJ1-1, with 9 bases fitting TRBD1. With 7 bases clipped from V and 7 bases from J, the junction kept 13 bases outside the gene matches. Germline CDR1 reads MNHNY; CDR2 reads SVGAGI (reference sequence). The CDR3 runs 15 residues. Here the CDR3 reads CASIGTGYLYSEAFF. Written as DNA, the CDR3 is TGTGCCAGCATCGGGACAGGGTATTTATACAGTGAAGCTTTCTTT.

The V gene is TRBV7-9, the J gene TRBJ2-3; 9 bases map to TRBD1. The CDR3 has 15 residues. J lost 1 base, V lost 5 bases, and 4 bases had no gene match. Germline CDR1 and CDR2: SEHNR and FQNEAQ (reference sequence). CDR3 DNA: TGTGCCAGCAGCCCCCGGGACAGGGGCACAGATACGCAGTATTTT. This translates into CASSPRDRGTDTQYF. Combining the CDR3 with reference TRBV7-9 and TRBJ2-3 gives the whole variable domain DTGVSQNPRHKITKRGQNVTFRCDPISEHNRLYWYRQTLGQGPEFLTYFQNEAQLEKSRLLSDRFSAERPKGSFSTLEIQRTEQGDSAMYLCASSPRDRGTDTQYFGPGTRLTVL.

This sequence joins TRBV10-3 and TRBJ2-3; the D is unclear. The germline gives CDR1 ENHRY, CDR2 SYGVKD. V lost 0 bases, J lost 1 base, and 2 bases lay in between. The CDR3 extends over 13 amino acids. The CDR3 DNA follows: TGTGCCATCAGTGAGTCGGGCACAGATACGCAGTATTTT. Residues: CAISESGTDTQYF.

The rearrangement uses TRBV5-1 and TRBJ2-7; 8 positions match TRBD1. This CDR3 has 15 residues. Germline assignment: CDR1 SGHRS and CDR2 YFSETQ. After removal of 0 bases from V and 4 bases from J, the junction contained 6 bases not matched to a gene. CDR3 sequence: CASSLGTGFVYEQYF. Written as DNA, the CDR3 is TGCGCCAGCAGCTTGGGGACAGGGTTTGTGTACGAGCAGTACTTC.

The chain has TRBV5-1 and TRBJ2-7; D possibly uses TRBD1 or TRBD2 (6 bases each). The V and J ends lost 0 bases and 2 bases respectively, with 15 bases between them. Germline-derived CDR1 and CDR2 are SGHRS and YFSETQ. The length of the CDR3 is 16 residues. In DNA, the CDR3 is TGCGCCAGCAGCTTGGGGTATGGGGGGCGACCCTACGAGCAGTACTTC. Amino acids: CASSLGYGGRPYEQYF.

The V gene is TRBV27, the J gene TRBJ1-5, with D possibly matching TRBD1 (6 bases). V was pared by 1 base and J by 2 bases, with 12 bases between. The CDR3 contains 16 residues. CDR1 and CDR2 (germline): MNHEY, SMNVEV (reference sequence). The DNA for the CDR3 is TGTGCCAGCAGTTTATGGGGGGGGCACGGCAATCAGCCCCAGCATTTT. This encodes CASSLWGGHGNQPQHF.

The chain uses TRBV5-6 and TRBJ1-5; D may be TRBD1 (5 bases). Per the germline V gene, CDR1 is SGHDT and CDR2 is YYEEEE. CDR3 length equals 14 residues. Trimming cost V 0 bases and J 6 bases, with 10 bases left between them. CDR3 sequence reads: CASSLGRDRQPQHF. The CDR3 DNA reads TGTGCCAGCAGCTTGGGCAGGGATCGTCAGCCCCAGCATTTT.

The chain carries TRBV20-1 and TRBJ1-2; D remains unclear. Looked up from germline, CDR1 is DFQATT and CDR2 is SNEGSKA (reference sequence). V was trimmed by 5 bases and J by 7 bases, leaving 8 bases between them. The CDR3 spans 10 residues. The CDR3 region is CSADPRGYTF. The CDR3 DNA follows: TGCAGTGCTGACCCTCGTGGCTACACCTTC.

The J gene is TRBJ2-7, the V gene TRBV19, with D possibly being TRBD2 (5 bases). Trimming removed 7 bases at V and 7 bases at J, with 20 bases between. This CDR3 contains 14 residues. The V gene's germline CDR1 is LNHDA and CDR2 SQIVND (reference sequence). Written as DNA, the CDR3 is TGTGCCAGTACCCCCACTCGGGCAGGCGGGGAGCAGTACTTC. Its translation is CASTPTRAGGEQYF.

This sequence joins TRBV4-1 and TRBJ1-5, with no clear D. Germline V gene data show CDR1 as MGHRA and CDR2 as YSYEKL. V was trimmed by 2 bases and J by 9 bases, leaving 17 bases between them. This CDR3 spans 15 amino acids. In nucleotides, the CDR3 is TGCGCCAGCAGCCAAACGGGTGGCAGTGATGGGCCCCAGCATTTT. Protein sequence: CASSQTGGSDGPQHF.